These 3 T cell receptor beta chains share one sample of origin, sequenced in a study of CD8 T cells in Susac syndrome. Reverse transcription of roughly 0.45 to 1 ug RNA was carried out with random hexamers. TCRdb used MiXCR to reprocess the immunoSEQ multiplex PCR reads, holding one entry per CDR3 protein. The sample holds 130,000 or so distinct CDR3 sequences, approximately 94% seen once. The sequencing input was CD4+ T cells from PBMCs. The origin of the receptors is a human donor in good health.

V is TRBV12-3 or TRBV12-4 and J is TRBJ2-5; 7 bases map to TRBD2. This CDR3 comprises 15 residues. J was trimmed by 3 bases and V by 1 base; bases with no gene match: 5. The CDR3 is CASSLGGRAKETQYF. The CDR3 bases are TGTGCCAGCAGTTTAGGCGGGAGAGCCAAAGAGACCCAGTACTTC.

This chain connects TRBV3-1 to TRBJ2-7; D not resolved. Germline V gene lookup returns CDR1 LGHDT and CDR2 YNNKEL (reference sequence). Trimming stripped 5 bases from V and 2 bases from J, with 16 bases between. The CDR3 sequence is 15 residues long. The CDR3 sequence: CASSIDIYNTYEQYF. The CDR3 bases are TGTGCCAGCAGCATAGACATTTATAACACCTACGAGCAGTACTTC.

The gene calls are TRBV11-2 and TRBJ2-1; TRBD1 might be the D (6 bases). Germline lookup yields CDR1 SGHAT and CDR2 FQNNGV. This CDR3 contains 13 residues. V was clipped by 4 bases and J by 7 bases, with 11 bases between them. The CDR3: CASSYSTGNEQFF. The CDR3 DNA is TGTGCCAGCAGCTACTCAACAGGGAATGAGCAGTTCTTC.